This is a list of T cell receptor beta chains from one sample in a study of blood T cell repertoires in COVID-19. This table comes from immunoSEQ multiplex PCR, and its TCRdb copy is limited to in-frame clones, with some not included. The sample shows about 320,000 clones, roughly 89% of them seen only once. The specimen sequenced was PBMCs or T cells enriched from blood (not recorded which). These receptors were obtained from a woman younger than 30 who had recovered from COVID-19. Each CDR3 is given with its conserved first and last residue. The D gene is left open where the match is weak. A clone size is listed for some rows: how often the clone was seen (once, few, many), or a class if it is expanded.

d_gene: .; j_gene: TRBJ2-7; v_gene: TRBV29-1; abundance: .; CDR3nt: TGCAGCGTTGCCGGATTTATTGCGGGGAGCTCCTACGAGCAGTACTTC; CDR3aa: CSVAGFIAGSSYEQYF
d_gene: TRBD2; j_gene: TRBJ2-3; v_gene: TRBV7-6; abundance: .; CDR3nt: TGTGCCAGCAGCTTAGGCCTAGCGGGGGATGCAGATACGCAGTATTTT; CDR3aa: CASSLGLAGDADTQYF
d_gene: .; j_gene: TRBJ2-7; v_gene: TRBV6-2/TRBV6-3; abundance: .; CDR3nt: TGTGCCAGCAGTTACCCGACACGTAGCTCCTACGAGCAGTACTTC; CDR3aa: CASSYPTRSSYEQYF
d_gene: .; j_gene: TRBJ1-1; v_gene: TRBV6-5; abundance: .; CDR3nt: TGTGCCAGCAGGACAACCGTCAGGGGGAACACTGAAGCTTTCTTT; CDR3aa: CASRTTVRGNTEAFF
d_gene: .; j_gene: TRBJ2-2; v_gene: TRBV5-4; abundance: once; CDR3nt: TGTGCCAGCAGCTTGGGATTAGCGCGGAACACCGGGGAGCTGTTTTTT; CDR3aa: CASSLGLARNTGELFF
d_gene: TRBD1; j_gene: TRBJ1-2; v_gene: TRBV15; abundance: .; CDR3nt: TGTGCCACCAGCATCGACAGGGTGAGGAATGGCTACACCTTC; CDR3aa: CATSIDRVRNGYTF
d_gene: TRBD1; j_gene: TRBJ2-1; v_gene: TRBV5-1; abundance: .; CDR3nt: TGCGCCAGCAGCTTGACCCGGGACAGGGGGCGGAATGAGCAGTTCTTC; CDR3aa: CASSLTRDRGRNEQFF
d_gene: TRBD2; j_gene: TRBJ2-3; v_gene: TRBV28; abundance: .; CDR3nt: TGTGCCAGCAGTTCAGCGGGACTTAGAACAGATACGCAGTATTTT; CDR3aa: CASSSAGLRTDTQYF
d_gene: .; j_gene: TRBJ2-7; v_gene: TRBV15; abundance: .; CDR3nt: TGTGCCACCAGCAGAGATCTGTACAGCTCCTACGAGCAGTACTTC; CDR3aa: CATSRDLYSSYEQYF
d_gene: .; j_gene: TRBJ1-1; v_gene: TRBV5-6; abundance: .; CDR3nt: TGTGCCAGCAGCTTCGGACTCATGAACACTGAAGCTTTCTTT; CDR3aa: CASSFGLMNTEAFF
d_gene: .; j_gene: TRBJ1-5; v_gene: TRBV19; abundance: few; CDR3nt: TGTGCCAGTAGTATATTGGTGGCAGGGGGCAATCAGCCCCAGCATTTT; CDR3aa: CASSILVAGGNQPQHF
d_gene: TRBD1; j_gene: TRBJ2-7; v_gene: TRBV10-1; abundance: once; CDR3nt: TGCGCCATCTCGAACCTGGACAGGGGGGTCTACGAGCAGTACTTC; CDR3aa: CAISNLDRGVYEQYF
d_gene: .; j_gene: TRBJ2-6; v_gene: TRBV3-1/TRBV3-2; abundance: .; CDR3nt: TGTGCCAGCAGCCCCTCGGGGATCTACCGGGGGGCCAACGTCCTGACTTTC; CDR3aa: CASSPSGIYRGANVLTF
d_gene: .; j_gene: TRBJ1-6; v_gene: TRBV11-2; abundance: .; CDR3nt: TGTGCCAGCAGCTTAGACCTAGCCGCGAGGAATTCACCCCTCCACTTT; CDR3aa: CASSLDLAARNSPLHF
d_gene: .; j_gene: TRBJ2-1; v_gene: TRBV4-2; abundance: few; CDR3nt: TGTGCCAGCAGCCGTCCAGGGTCCAATGAGCAGTTCTTC; CDR3aa: CASSRPGSNEQFF
d_gene: .; j_gene: TRBJ1-1; v_gene: TRBV5-1; abundance: .; CDR3nt: TGCGCCAGCAGTGCGGACTTAATGAACACTGAAGCTTTCTTT; CDR3aa: CASSADLMNTEAFF
d_gene: .; j_gene: TRBJ2-2; v_gene: TRBV24-1; abundance: once; CDR3nt: TGTGCCACCAGTGATGGCAGGGTAATGGACACCGGGGAGCTGTTTTTT; CDR3aa: CATSDGRVMDTGELFF
d_gene: .; j_gene: TRBJ2-6; v_gene: TRBV5-5; abundance: .; CDR3nt: TGTGCCAGCAGCCCGACCGGGGCTGGGGCCAACGTCCTGACTTTC; CDR3aa: CASSPTGAGANVLTF
d_gene: .; j_gene: TRBJ1-2; v_gene: TRBV6-5; abundance: .; CDR3nt: TGTGCCAGCAGGCTATCCCTTTTGGGCTACACCTTC; CDR3aa: CASRLSLLGYTF
d_gene: TRBD1; j_gene: TRBJ1-6; v_gene: TRBV4-2; abundance: .; CDR3nt: TGTGCCAGCAGCCAAGAATGGTGGCAGGGGGAGAGCTCCTATAATTCACCCCTCCACTTT; CDR3aa: CASSQEWWQGESSYNSPLHF
d_gene: .; j_gene: TRBJ1-1; v_gene: TRBV6-4; abundance: .; CDR3nt: TGTGCCAGCAGGATAGACAGTGGCACTGAAGCTTTCTTT; CDR3aa: CASRIDSGTEAFF
d_gene: .; j_gene: TRBJ1-1; v_gene: TRBV11-2; abundance: .; CDR3nt: TGTGCCAGCAGCAGGAGCTTCCGATTGAACACTGAAGCTTTCTTT; CDR3aa: CASSRSFRLNTEAFF
d_gene: TRBD1; j_gene: TRBJ1-2; v_gene: TRBV7-2; abundance: .; CDR3nt: TGTGCCAGCAGCCGTCCTAAGGGACAGGCGGCCTCCCCCAACTATGGCTACACCTTC; CDR3aa: CASSRPKGQAASPNYGYTF
d_gene: TRBD1; j_gene: TRBJ2-7; v_gene: TRBV7-6; abundance: .; CDR3nt: TGTGCCAGCAGCTCCACCGGGACAGGGGCCGGGGAGCAGTACTTC; CDR3aa: CASSSTGTGAGEQYF
d_gene: TRBD1; j_gene: TRBJ1-6; v_gene: TRBV27; abundance: .; CDR3nt: TGTGCCAGCAGTGACAGGGTCGTTTCACCCCTCCACTTT; CDR3aa: CASSDRVVSPLHF
d_gene: TRBD1; j_gene: TRBJ1-3; v_gene: TRBV10-3; abundance: .; CDR3nt: TGTGCCATCAGTGGACAGGGGGCGCAAGGAAACACCATATATTTT; CDR3aa: CAISGQGAQGNTIYF
d_gene: TRBD1; j_gene: TRBJ1-5; v_gene: TRBV10-3; abundance: once; CDR3nt: TGTGCCATCAGTGAGGGACAGGGCGGCCAGCCCCAGCATTTT; CDR3aa: CAISEGQGGQPQHF
d_gene: .; j_gene: TRBJ1-2; v_gene: TRBV5-5; abundance: .; CDR3nt: TGTGCCAGCAGCTTGGAGTCCCGGGAGCTTTGGGGCTACACCTTC; CDR3aa: CASSLESRELWGYTF
d_gene: TRBD1; j_gene: TRBJ2-7; v_gene: TRBV11-2; abundance: .; CDR3nt: TGTGCCAGCAGATTGACAGGGTCTCTTGTGTGGGGACAGTACGAGCAGTACTTC; CDR3aa: CASRLTGSLVWGQYEQYF
d_gene: TRBD2; j_gene: TRBJ2-7; v_gene: TRBV28; abundance: .; CDR3nt: TGTGCCAGCAGTCTTCCGGGAGGGGCGTACTACGAGCAGTACTTC; CDR3aa: CASSLPGGAYYEQYF
d_gene: .; j_gene: TRBJ1-2; v_gene: TRBV5-1; abundance: .; CDR3nt: TGCGCCAGCAGCTTGGCCGAGAACTATGGCTACACCTTC; CDR3aa: CASSLAENYGYTF
d_gene: TRBD2; j_gene: TRBJ2-3; v_gene: TRBV5-6; abundance: .; CDR3nt: TGTGCCAGCAGCCCGGACGGGGGGACAGATACGCAGTATTTT; CDR3aa: CASSPDGGTDTQYF
d_gene: .; j_gene: TRBJ2-7; v_gene: TRBV6-5; abundance: .; CDR3nt: TGTGCCAGCAGTTACAACAGAAACTACGAGCAGTACTTC; CDR3aa: CASSYNRNYEQYF
d_gene: .; j_gene: TRBJ1-6; v_gene: TRBV6-2/TRBV6-3; abundance: .; CDR3nt: TGTGCCAGCAGTTTTAGCAGGGCCCTCAGAAGAAGGGATTCACCCCTCCACTTT; CDR3aa: CASSFSRALRRRDSPLHF
d_gene: .; j_gene: TRBJ1-5; v_gene: TRBV28; abundance: once; CDR3nt: TGTGCCAGCAGCGCCACTCGGGGCAATCAGCCCCAGCATTTT; CDR3aa: CASSATRGNQPQHF
d_gene: .; j_gene: TRBJ1-2; v_gene: TRBV12-3/TRBV12-4; abundance: .; CDR3nt: TGTGCCAGCAGTTTTTCAGGGGAAGGCTACACCTTC; CDR3aa: CASSFSGEGYTF
d_gene: TRBD1; j_gene: TRBJ2-7; v_gene: TRBV7-9; abundance: .; CDR3nt: TGTGCCAGCAGCTCAACTTTCCGGGACAGGGGTAACTACGAGCAGTACTTC; CDR3aa: CASSSTFRDRGNYEQYF
d_gene: .; j_gene: TRBJ1-1; v_gene: TRBV6-5; abundance: .; CDR3nt: TGTGCCAGCAGGGTCGACAGGATGAACACTGAAGCTTTCTTT; CDR3aa: CASRVDRMNTEAFF
d_gene: TRBD1; j_gene: TRBJ2-5; v_gene: TRBV5-1; abundance: .; CDR3nt: TGCGCCAGCAGCCCGAACCCGGGACAGCAAGAGACCCAGTACTTC; CDR3aa: CASSPNPGQQETQYF
d_gene: .; j_gene: TRBJ2-4; v_gene: TRBV2; abundance: .; CDR3nt: TGTGCCAGCAGTGACGTGGGTGCAAGAATAAGCGATGCGAAAAACATTCAGTACTTC; CDR3aa: CASSDVGARISDAKNIQYF
d_gene: TRBD1; j_gene: TRBJ1-1; v_gene: TRBV25-1; abundance: .; CDR3nt: TGTGCCAGCAGTGAATTAGGACAGGGAGACACTGAAGCTTTCTTT; CDR3aa: CASSELGQGDTEAFF
d_gene: .; j_gene: TRBJ1-3; v_gene: TRBV19; abundance: .; CDR3nt: TGTGCCAGTAGTATCCCCTCAGTGCGGACCATATATTTT; CDR3aa: CASSIPSVRTIYF
d_gene: TRBD1; j_gene: TRBJ1-6; v_gene: TRBV14; abundance: .; CDR3nt: TGTGCCAGCAGCCCCAACAGGGGGCAGGTGAATTCACCCCTCCACTTT; CDR3aa: CASSPNRGQVNSPLHF
d_gene: TRBD1; j_gene: TRBJ1-1; v_gene: TRBV6-5; abundance: .; CDR3nt: TGTGCCAGCAGTTACTCGAACAGGGGGAACACTGAAGCTTTCTTT; CDR3aa: CASSYSNRGNTEAFF
d_gene: .; j_gene: TRBJ2-7; v_gene: TRBV2; abundance: .; CDR3nt: TGTGCCAGCAGTGTGTATCTCTCTTACGAGCAGTACTTC; CDR3aa: CASSVYLSYEQYF
d_gene: .; j_gene: TRBJ2-5; v_gene: TRBV5-5; abundance: .; CDR3nt: TGTGCCAGCAGGCCTGAATGGGGGGGGCCAGAGACCCAGTACTTC; CDR3aa: CASRPEWGGPETQYF
d_gene: TRBD2; j_gene: TRBJ2-7; v_gene: TRBV14; abundance: .; CDR3nt: TGTGCCAGCAGCCAACGAGCGACGGGAGGGCCTTGGGAGCAGTACTTC; CDR3aa: CASSQRATGGPWEQYF
d_gene: .; j_gene: TRBJ1-5; v_gene: TRBV7-2; abundance: .; CDR3nt: TGTGCCAGCAGCTTAGTCCGGGACTCAAATCAGCCCCAGCATTTT; CDR3aa: CASSLVRDSNQPQHF
d_gene: .; j_gene: TRBJ1-5; v_gene: TRBV2; abundance: .; CDR3nt: TGTGCCAGCAGTGGACAGTTAAAGGTCCAGCCCCAGCATTTT; CDR3aa: CASSGQLKVQPQHF
d_gene: .; j_gene: TRBJ1-5; v_gene: TRBV6-5; abundance: .; CDR3nt: TGTGCCAGCGGCCTTAGTGGAGGGCGGGCCCAGCATTTT; CDR3aa: CASGLSGGRAQHF
d_gene: TRBD1; j_gene: TRBJ1-2; v_gene: TRBV19; abundance: few; CDR3nt: TGTGCCAGTAATATCAGGGGGCAGGATGGCTACACCTTC; CDR3aa: CASNIRGQDGYTF
d_gene: .; j_gene: TRBJ1-1; v_gene: TRBV6-2/TRBV6-3; abundance: .; CDR3nt: TGTGCCAGCCGCCGTAAAGGGAGCTTCACTGAAGCTTTCTTT; CDR3aa: CASRRKGSFTEAFF
d_gene: TRBD2; j_gene: TRBJ2-5; v_gene: TRBV7-2; abundance: .; CDR3nt: TGTGCCAGCAGCTCGCCCCCCGGGCCTAGCGGGCCTGGAGAGACCCAGTACTTC; CDR3aa: CASSSPPGPSGPGETQYF
d_gene: .; j_gene: TRBJ1-3; v_gene: TRBV28; abundance: .; CDR3nt: TGTGCCAGCAGTTTATCACGGAGCTCTGGAAACACCATATATTTT; CDR3aa: CASSLSRSSGNTIYF
d_gene: TRBD2; j_gene: TRBJ2-2; v_gene: TRBV7-2; abundance: .; CDR3nt: TGTGCCAGCAGCTTAGCGACTAGCGGGGTTGGCGGGGAGCTGTTTTTT; CDR3aa: CASSLATSGVGGELFF
d_gene: .; j_gene: TRBJ2-3; v_gene: TRBV5-4; abundance: .; CDR3nt: TGTGCCAGCAGCCCGGGATCGAATCCTACAGATACGCAGTATTTT; CDR3aa: CASSPGSNPTDTQYF
d_gene: .; j_gene: TRBJ1-1; v_gene: TRBV3-1/TRBV3-2; abundance: .; CDR3nt: TGTGCCAGCAGCCAAGTCGGGGGGTCGAACACTGAAGCTTTCTTT; CDR3aa: CASSQVGGSNTEAFF
d_gene: .; j_gene: TRBJ2-3; v_gene: TRBV9; abundance: .; CDR3nt: TGTGCCAGCACCCCGGGAGATTCGACAGATACGCAGTATTTT; CDR3aa: CASTPGDSTDTQYF